This paragraph reports one T cell receptor (beta chain). TCRdb's table, derived via immunoSEQ multiplex PCR, lists solely in-frame clones and lacks some. The table shows about 54,000 clones, with roughly four fifths occurring only once. The data derive from a study of memory CD4+ T cells and cytomegalovirus serostatus. After removal of 4 bases from V and 4 bases from J, the junction contained 14 bases not matched to a gene. The CDR3 is 19 amino acids. Germline lookup yields CDR1 MRHNA and CDR2 SNTAGT. The sort gate was single viable CD3+CD4+CD8-CD45RO+ cells for memory CD4+ T cells. Serostatus was set by detecting CMV pp150, pp28, p38, p52 IgG.

The receptor's source is an adult in good health and CMV-seronegative. The J gene is TRBJ2-6, the V gene TRBV6-4; 9 bases match TRBD1. What was sequenced was memory CD4+ T cells from blood. This CDR3 is CASSAGTGRNHWGANVLTF. DNA of the CDR3: TGTGCCAGCAGTGCGGGGACAGGGAGAAATCATTGGGGGGCCAACGTCCTGACTTTC.